This T cell receptor beta chain derives from a study of blood T cell repertoires in COVID-19. Study information: Spain, Italy and the United States supplied samples that represented acute and convalescent COVID-19.

Repertoires were generated with immunoSEQ multiplex PCR, while TCRdb's copy carries only in-frame clones and drops some. In the table there are some 150,000 clones, around nine tenths of which are singletons. Germline values: CDR1 MNHEY, CDR2 SVGAGI. V dropped 0 bases and J dropped 0 bases, with 6 bases sitting between them. The CDR3 covers 16 residues. The rearrangement uses TRBV6-5 and TRBJ2-6; no clear D gene. The material sequenced was peripheral blood. This TCR was sampled from a woman aged 40 to 55 with acute or convalescent COVID-19. CDR3 coding DNA: TGTGCCAGCAGTTACTCCAGGCTCTCTGGGGCCAACGTCCTGACTTTC. This translates into CASSYSRLSGANVLTF.